The 8 T cell receptor beta chains reported below all come from one sample, sequenced in a study of cytomegalovirus exposure and HLA in healthy donors. PCR used 60 Vbeta primers and 13 Jbeta primers. The method was immunoSEQ multiplex PCR; TCRdb's version includes in-frame clones alone and lacks a portion of them. This table holds around 62,000 clones, 78% found once. What was sequenced was PBMCs. The source of these receptors is a man aged 40-49 years in good health and CMV-seronegative.

The chain is built from TRBV19 and TRBJ1-1, with TRBD1 matching 8 bases. J lost 7 bases, V lost 6 bases, and 1 base had no gene match. Germline CDR1 reads LNHDA; CDR2 reads SQIVND (reference sequence). The length of the CDR3 is 11 residues. CDR3 in amino acids: CASRGQGEAFF. In nucleotides, the CDR3 is TGTGCCAGTAGAGGACAGGGTGAAGCTTTCTTT.

This sequence joins TRBV11-3 and TRBJ2-5, with D possibly being TRBD1 (6 bases). With 8 bases removed from V and 11 bases from J, the gap between germline ends came to 18 bases. Germline V gives CDR1 SGHNT, CDR2 YENEEA. The CDR3 extends over 12 amino acids. The CDR3 sequence: CASSGTPEEQYF. In DNA, the CDR3 is TGTGCCAGCTCCGGGACACCAGAAGAGCAGTACTTC.

This clone came up once. The V call is TRBV13, the J call TRBJ2-3, with D perhaps matching TRBD2 (6 bases). Germline V lookup: CDR1 PRHDT, CDR2 FYEKMQ (reference sequence). The CDR3 has 15 amino acids. Trimming cost V 2 bases and J 0 bases, with 9 bases left between them. In nucleotides, the CDR3 is TGTGCCAGCAGCTTACGGGGGATGAGCACAGATACGCAGTATTTT. It specifies CASSLRGMSTDTQYF.

The chain couples TRBV5-4 to TRBJ2-5, with D perhaps TRBD2 (7 bases). V lost 0 bases, J lost 11 bases, and 23 bases lay in between. The CDR3 runs 16 residues. The germline V gene has CDR1 SGHNT and CDR2 YYREEE (reference sequence). The chain's CDR3 is CASSLAPLGGAGEQYF. DNA of the CDR3: TGTGCCAGCAGCTTGGCTCCCCTGGGGGGGGCAGGGGAGCAGTACTTC.

The J gene is TRBJ1-1, the V gene TRBV7-6, with D maybe TRBD1 (6 bases). Trimming took off 6 bases at V and 5 bases at J, with 16 bases between the two ends. CDR1 and CDR2 from the germline V gene are SGHVS and FNYEAQ. The CDR3 consists of 14 residues. The CDR3 is CASRGLRGGTEAFF. CDR3 bases: TGTGCCAGCAGAGGGTTAAGAGGGGGTACTGAAGCTTTCTTT.

The V call is TRBV9, the J call TRBJ2-6, with TRBD1 matching over 8 bases. The CDR3 length is 20 residues. V gave up 1 base and J gave up 0 bases; unmatched junction bases: 12. The V gene's germline CDR1 is SGDLS and CDR2 YYNGEE. CDR3 protein: CASSVRGRGQGSSGANVLTF. The DNA of the CDR3 is TGTGCCAGCAGCGTAAGAGGGCGCGGACAGGGCTCCTCTGGGGCCAACGTCCTGACTTTC.

This clone was seen once. The chain is built from TRBV6-5 and TRBJ2-3; 8 nucleotides align to TRBD1. CDR3 size: 16 residues. Germline V gene data show CDR1 as MNHEY and CDR2 as SVGAGI. V trimming: 0 bases; J trimming: 1 base; junction bases outside the gene matches: 3. The CDR3 is CASSYSWTGRTDTQYF. CDR3 DNA sequence: TGTGCCAGCAGTTACTCTTGGACAGGGCGCACAGATACGCAGTATTTT.

Worth noting for this clone: One end of the junction does not line up with germline, which may come from a read error. V is TRBV10-3 and J is TRBJ1-4; D remains ambiguous. CDR1 is ENHRY and CDR2 is SYGVKD in the germline V gene. The CDR3 has 14 amino acids. This CDR3 reads CASSLYATNEKLFF. The DNA of the CDR3 is TGTGCCAGCAGTCTTTATGCAACTAATGAAAAACTGTTTTTT.